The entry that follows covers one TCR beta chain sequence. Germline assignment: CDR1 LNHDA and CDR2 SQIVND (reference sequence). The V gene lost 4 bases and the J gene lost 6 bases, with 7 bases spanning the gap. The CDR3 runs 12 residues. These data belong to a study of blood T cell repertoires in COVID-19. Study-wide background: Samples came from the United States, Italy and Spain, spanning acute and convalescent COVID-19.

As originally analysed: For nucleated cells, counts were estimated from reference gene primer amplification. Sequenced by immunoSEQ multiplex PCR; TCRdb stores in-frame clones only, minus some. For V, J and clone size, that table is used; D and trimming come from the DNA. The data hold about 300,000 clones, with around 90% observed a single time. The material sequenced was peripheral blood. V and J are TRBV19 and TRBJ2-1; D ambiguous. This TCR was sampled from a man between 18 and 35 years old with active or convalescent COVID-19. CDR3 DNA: TGTGCCAGTAGTACTCGCGGCAATGAGCAGTTCTTC. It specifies CASSTRGNEQFF.